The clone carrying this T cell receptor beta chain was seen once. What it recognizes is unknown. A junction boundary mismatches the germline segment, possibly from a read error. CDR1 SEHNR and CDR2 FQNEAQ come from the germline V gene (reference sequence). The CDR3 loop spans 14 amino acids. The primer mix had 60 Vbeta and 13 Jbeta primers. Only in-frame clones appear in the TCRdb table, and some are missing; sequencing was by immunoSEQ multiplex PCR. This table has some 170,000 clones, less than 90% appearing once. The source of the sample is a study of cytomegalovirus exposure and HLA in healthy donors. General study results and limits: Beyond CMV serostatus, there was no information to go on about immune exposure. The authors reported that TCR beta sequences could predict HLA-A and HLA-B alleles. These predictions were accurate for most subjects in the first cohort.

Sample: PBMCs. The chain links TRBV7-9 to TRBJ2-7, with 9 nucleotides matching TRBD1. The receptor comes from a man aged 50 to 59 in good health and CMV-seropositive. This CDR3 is CSSSLGQGYGEQYF. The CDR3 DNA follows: TGTTCCAGCAGCTTGGGACAGGGATACGGCGAGCAGTACTTC.